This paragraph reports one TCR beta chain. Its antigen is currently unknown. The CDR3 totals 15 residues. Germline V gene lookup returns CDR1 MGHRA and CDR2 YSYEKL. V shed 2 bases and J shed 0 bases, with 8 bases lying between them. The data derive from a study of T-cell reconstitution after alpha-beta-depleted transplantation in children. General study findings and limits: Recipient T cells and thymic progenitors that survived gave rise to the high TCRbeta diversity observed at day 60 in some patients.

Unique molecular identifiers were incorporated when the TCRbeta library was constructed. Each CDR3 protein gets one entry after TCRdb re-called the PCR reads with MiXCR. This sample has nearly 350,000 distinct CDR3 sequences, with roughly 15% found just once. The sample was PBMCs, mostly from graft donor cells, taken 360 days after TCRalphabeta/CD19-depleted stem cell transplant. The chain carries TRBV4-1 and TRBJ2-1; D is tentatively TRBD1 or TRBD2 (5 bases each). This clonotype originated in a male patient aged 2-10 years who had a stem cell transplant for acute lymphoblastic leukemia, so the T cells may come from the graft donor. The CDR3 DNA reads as TGCGCCAGCAGCCAATACGGGGCCTCCTACAATGAGCAGTTCTTC. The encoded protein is CASSQYGASYNEQFF.